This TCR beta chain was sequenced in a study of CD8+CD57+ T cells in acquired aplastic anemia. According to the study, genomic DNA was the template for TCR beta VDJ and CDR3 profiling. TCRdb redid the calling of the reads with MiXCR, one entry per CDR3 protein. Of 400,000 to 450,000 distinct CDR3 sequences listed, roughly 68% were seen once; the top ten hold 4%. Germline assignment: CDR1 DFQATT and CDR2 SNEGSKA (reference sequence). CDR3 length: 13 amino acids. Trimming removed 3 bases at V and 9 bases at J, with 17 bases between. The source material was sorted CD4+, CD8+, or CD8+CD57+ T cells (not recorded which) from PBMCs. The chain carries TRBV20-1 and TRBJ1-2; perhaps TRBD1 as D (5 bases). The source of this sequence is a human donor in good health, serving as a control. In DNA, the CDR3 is TGCAGTGCTAGGGGGGTCGGGGAATATTGCTACACCTTC. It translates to CSARGVGEYCYTF.